This T cell receptor (beta chain) was retrieved from a study of T cells in women clearing cervical HPV infection. Study context: Cases were women with histologically confirmed HPV16-related CIN3 or worse, including a couple of invasive cancers.

Sequencing used immunoSEQ multiplex PCR; TCRdb keeps in-frame clones, though not all of them. The repertoire table contains about 39,000 clones. For this clone: The read comes to an end 3 residues before the CDR3 does, leaving the germline J gene to fill in the end.

All participants had a single incident cervical HPV16 infection, and prevalent HPV16 infections were excluded. Cervical HPV DNA detected by MY09/MY11 PCR, typed by dot-blot. The CDR3 runs 15 residues. In germline, CDR1 is SGHRS, CDR2 YFSETQ. V was pared by 4 bases and J by 8 bases, with 10 bases of the junction left unmatched. The chain couples TRBV5-1 to TRBJ2-1, with 9 bases aligning to TRBD2. The clonotype originates from a woman between 18 and 69 years old with a cervical HPV16 infection that either progressed to CIN3+ or cleared (not recorded which). The sequencing input was blood buffy coat. CDR3 sequence reads: CASSRTGGRADEQFF. The covered CDR3 bases are TGCGCCAGCAGCCGGACAGGCGGGAGGGCCGATGAG.